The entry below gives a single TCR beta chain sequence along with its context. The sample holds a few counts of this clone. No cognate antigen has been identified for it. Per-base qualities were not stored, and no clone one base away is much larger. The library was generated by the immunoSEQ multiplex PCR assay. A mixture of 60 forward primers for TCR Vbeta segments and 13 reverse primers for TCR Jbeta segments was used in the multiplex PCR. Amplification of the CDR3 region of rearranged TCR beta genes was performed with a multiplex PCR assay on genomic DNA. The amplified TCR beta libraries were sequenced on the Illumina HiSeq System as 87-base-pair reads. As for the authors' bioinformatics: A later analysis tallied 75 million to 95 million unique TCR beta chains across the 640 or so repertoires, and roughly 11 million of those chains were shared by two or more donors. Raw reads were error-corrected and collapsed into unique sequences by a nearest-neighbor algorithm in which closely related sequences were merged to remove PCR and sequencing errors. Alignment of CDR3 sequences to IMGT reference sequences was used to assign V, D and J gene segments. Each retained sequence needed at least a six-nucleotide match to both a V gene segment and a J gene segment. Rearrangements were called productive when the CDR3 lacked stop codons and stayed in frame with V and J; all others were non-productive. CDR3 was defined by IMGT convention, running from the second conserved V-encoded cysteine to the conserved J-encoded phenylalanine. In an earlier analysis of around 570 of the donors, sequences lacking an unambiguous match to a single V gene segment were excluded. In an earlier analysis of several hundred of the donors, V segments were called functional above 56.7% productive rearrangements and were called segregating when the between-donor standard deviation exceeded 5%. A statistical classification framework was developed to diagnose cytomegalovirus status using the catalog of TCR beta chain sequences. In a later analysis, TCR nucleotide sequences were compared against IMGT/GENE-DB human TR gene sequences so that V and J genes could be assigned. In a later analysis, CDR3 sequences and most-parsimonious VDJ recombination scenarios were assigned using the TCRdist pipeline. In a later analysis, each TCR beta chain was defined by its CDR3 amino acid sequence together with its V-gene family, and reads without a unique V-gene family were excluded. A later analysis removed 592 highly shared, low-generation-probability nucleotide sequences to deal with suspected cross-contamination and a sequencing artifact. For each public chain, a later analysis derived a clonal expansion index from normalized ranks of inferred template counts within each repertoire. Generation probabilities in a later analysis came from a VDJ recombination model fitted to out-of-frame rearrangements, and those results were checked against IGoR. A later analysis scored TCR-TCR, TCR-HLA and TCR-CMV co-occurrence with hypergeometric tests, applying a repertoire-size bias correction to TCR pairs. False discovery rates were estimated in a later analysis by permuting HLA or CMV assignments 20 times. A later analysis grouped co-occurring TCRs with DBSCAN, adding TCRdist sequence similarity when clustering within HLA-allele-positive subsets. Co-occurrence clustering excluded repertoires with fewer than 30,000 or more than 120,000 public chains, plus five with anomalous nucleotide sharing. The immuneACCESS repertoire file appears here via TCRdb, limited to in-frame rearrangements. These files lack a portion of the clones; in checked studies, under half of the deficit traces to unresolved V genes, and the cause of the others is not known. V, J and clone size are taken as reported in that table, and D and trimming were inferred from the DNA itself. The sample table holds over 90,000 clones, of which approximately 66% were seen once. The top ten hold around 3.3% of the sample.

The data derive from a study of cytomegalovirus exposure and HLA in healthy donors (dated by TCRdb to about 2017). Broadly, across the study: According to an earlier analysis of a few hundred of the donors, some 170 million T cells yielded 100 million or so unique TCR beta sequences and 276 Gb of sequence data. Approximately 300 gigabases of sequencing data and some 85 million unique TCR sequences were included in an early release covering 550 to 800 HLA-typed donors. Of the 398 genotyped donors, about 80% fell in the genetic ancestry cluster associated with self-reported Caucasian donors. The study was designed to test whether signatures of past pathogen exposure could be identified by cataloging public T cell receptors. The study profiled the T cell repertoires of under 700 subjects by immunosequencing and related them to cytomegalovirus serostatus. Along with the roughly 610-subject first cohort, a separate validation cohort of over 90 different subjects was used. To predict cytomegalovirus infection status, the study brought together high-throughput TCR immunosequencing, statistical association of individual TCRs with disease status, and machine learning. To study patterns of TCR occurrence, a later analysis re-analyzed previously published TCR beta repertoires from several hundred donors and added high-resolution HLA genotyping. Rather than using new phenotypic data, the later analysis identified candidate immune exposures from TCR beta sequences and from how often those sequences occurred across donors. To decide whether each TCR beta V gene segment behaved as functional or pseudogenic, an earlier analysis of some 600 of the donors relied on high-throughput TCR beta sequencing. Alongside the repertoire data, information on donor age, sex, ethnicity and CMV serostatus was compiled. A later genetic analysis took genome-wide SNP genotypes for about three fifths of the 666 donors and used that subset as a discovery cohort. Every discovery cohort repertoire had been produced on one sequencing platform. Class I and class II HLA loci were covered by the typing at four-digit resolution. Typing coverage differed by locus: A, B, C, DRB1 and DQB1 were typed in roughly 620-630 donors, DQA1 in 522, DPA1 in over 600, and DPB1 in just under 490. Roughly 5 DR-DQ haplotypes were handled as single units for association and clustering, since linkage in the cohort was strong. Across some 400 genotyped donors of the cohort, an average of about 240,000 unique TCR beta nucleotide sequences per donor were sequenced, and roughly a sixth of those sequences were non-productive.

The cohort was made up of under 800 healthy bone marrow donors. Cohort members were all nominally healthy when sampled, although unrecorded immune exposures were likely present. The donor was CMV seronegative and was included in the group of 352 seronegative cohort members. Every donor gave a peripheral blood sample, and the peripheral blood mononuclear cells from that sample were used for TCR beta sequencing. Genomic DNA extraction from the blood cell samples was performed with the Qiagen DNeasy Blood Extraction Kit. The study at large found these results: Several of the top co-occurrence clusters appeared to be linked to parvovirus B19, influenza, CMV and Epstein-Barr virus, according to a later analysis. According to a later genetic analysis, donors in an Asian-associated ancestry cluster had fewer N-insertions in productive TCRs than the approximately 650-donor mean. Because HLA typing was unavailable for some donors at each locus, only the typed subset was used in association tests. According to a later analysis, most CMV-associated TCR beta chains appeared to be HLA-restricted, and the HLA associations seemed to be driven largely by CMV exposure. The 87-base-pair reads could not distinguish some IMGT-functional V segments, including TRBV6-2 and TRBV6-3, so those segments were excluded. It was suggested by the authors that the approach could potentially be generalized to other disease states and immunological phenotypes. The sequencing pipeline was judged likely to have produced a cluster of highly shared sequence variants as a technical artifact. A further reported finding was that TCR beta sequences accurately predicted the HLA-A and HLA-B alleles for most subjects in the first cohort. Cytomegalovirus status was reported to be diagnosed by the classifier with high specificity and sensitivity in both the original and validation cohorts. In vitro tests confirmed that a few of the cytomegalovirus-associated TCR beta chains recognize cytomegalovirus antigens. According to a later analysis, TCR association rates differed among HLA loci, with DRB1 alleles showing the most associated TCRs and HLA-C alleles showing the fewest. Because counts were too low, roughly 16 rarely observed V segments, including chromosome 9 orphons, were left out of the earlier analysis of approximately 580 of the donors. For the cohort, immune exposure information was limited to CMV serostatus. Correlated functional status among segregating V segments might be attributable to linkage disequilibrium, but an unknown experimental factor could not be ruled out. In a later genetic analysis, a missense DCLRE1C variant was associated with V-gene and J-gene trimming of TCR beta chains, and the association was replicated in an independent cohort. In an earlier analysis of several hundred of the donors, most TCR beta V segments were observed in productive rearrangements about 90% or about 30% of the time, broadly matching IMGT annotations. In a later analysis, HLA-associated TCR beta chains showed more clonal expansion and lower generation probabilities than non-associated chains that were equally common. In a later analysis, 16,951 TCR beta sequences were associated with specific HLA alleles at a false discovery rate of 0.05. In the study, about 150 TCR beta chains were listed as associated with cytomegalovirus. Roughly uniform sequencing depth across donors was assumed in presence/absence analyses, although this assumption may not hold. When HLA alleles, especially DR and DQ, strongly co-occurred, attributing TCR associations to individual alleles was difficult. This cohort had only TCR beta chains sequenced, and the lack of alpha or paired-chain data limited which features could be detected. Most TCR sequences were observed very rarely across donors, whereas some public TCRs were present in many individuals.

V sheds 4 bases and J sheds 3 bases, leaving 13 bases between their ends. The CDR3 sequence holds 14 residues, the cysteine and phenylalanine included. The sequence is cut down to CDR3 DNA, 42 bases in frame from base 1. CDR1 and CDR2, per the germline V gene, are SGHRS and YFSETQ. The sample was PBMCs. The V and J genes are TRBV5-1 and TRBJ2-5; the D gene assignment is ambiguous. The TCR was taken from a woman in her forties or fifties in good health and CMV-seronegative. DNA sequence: TGCGCCAGCAGCATCACCATAACGGAAGAGACCCAGTACTTC. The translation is CASSITITEETQYF.